This T cell receptor (beta chain) appears in the sequencing data of a study of cytomegalovirus exposure and HLA in healthy donors. Study-wide results and limits: Overall, about 160 TCR beta chains were annotated as cytomegalovirus-associated. The tendency of first-cohort TCR clusters to co-occur in the roughly 110 validation repertoires was identified by a subsequent analysis. Cytomegalovirus status was reportedly diagnosed by the classifier with high specificity and sensitivity. In vitro data verified a few CMV-associated chains as specific for CMV antigens.

Germline lookup yields CDR1 SEHNR and CDR2 FQNEAQ (reference sequence). V was shortened by 7 bases and J by 2 bases, with 12 bases between the two germline ends. The CDR3 extends over 14 amino acids. As to this clone: The antigen is unknown.

The method was immunoSEQ multiplex PCR; TCRdb's version includes in-frame clones alone and lacks a portion of them. This sample yields some 260,000 clones, of which roughly 84% are seen a single time; more than 10% belongs to the top ten. The TCR originated in a man between 18 and 29 years old in good health and CMV-seropositive. The sample comprised PBMCs. V is TRBV7-9 and J is TRBJ1-5, with TRBD1 as a possible D gene (6 bases). The CDR3: CASTGGRGNQPQHF. CDR3 bases: TGTGCCAGCACGGGGGGCCGGGGCAATCAGCCCCAGCATTTT.